These 22 T cell receptor beta chains were sequenced from one sample in a study of T cell repertoires in cytomegalovirus infection. The antigens these receptors bind are not known. TCRdb called the reads again in MiXCR, with one record for every CDR3 protein. The table lists 450,000 to 600,000 distinct CDR3 sequences, about 42% of them singletons. The material sequenced was cultured PBMCs, taken from culture after CMV antigen stimulation. The receptors stem from a human donor in good health (CMV status not recorded). Some clones in this sample may be carry-over from other donors' samples.

The chain has TRBV6-5 and TRBJ1-2, with a tentative D call TRBD1 (6 bases). Germline V lookup: CDR1 MNHEY, CDR2 SVGAGI. The V end was cut by 10 bases, the J end by 5 bases, with 23 bases between. This CDR3 has 15 residues. The CDR3 nucleotides read TGTGCCACCACCGAAACAGGGAAGGGGTATTATGGCTACACCTTC. Protein sequence: CATTETGKGYYGYTF.

This clonotype was recorded a few times. V and J are TRBV7-2 and TRBJ2-1; 12 nucleotides match TRBD2. Trimming at V came to 7 bases and at J to 4 bases, leaving 5 bases not matched to a gene. The CDR3 spans 15 residues. CDR1 is SGHTA, CDR2 FQGNSA, per germline. This chain's CDR3 is CASTLAGGVYNEQFF. CDR3 bases: TGTGCCAGCACCCTAGCGGGGGGGGTGTACAATGAGCAGTTCTTC.

The V call is TRBV6-5, the J call TRBJ2-5, with D maybe TRBD2 (6 bases). The CDR3 is made up of 13 amino acids. Germline assignment: CDR1 MNHEY and CDR2 SVGAGI. Trimming pared 5 bases from V and 4 bases from J, leaving 11 bases between. CDR3 loop: CASSGGSGETQYF. The CDR3 coding sequence is TGTGCCAGCAGTGGAGGGTCGGGAGAGACCCAGTACTTC.

The chain links TRBV11-2 to TRBJ2-1; the D gene could be TRBD1 or TRBD2 (6 bases each). The germline CDR1 and CDR2 sequences are SGHAT and FQNNGV. Trimming cost V 0 bases and J 15 bases, with 15 bases left between them. This CDR3 has 13 residues. This CDR3 reads CASSLDLEGVVFF. The CDR3 DNA is TGTGCCAGCAGCTTAGATCTGGAGGGGGTGGTGTTCTTC.

The rearrangement joins TRBV6-5 to TRBJ1-1; D call uncertain. V was clipped by 0 bases and J by 6 bases, with 11 bases between them. The CDR3 covers 14 residues. In germline, CDR1 is MNHEY, CDR2 SVGAGI. CDR3 sequence reads: CASSYSTRAPEAFF. In nucleotides, the CDR3 is TGTGCCAGCAGTTACTCAACGAGGGCCCCTGAAGCTTTCTTT.

This clonotype was seen only a few times. This chain joins TRBV28 and TRBJ2-5; 11 bases agree with TRBD1. The CDR3 totals 15 residues. Germline assignment: CDR1 MDHEN and CDR2 SYDVKM. The trim removed 10 bases at V and 2 bases at J, leaving 9 bases unmatched. The CDR3 is CATSGDRGWQETQYF. The CDR3 nucleotides are TGTGCCACCTCTGGGGACAGGGGGTGGCAAGAGACCCAGTACTTC. Variable domain in full (rest from reference TRBV28 and TRBJ2-5): DVKVTQSSRYLVKRTGEKVFLECVQDMDHENMFWYRQDPGLGLRLIYFSYDVKMKEKGDIPEGYSVSREKKERFSLILESASTNQTSMYLCATSGDRGWQETQYFGPGTRLLVL.

This chain joins TRBV7-3 and TRBJ2-1; 7 positions match TRBD2. This CDR3 is 17 amino acids long. V was pared by 3 bases and J by 8 bases, with 16 bases of the junction left unmatched. From germline, CDR1 is SGHTA and CDR2 FQGTGA. CDR3 sequence: CASSFRDGAGARDEQFF. In DNA, the CDR3 is TGTGCCAGCAGCTTTCGTGATGGGGCGGGAGCCCGCGATGAGCAGTTCTTC.

This clonotype showed up just a few times. The gene calls are TRBV4-1 and TRBJ1-1, with D possibly being TRBD1 (5 bases). Per germline, CDR1 MGHRA and CDR2 YSYEKL. The CDR3 sequence is 17 residues long. V lost 6 bases, J lost 2 bases, and 22 bases lay in between. The CDR3 here is CASRSGTGAIINTEAFF. The CDR3 nucleotides read TGCGCCAGCAGATCGGGGACGGGAGCCATCATCAACACTGAAGCTTTCTTT.

The rearrangement joins TRBV12-3 or TRBV12-4 to TRBJ2-1, with unresolved D. The ends were cut back, 6 bases at V and 4 bases at J, with 19 bases in the middle. The CDR3 runs to 16 residues. In nucleotides, the CDR3 is TGTGCCAGCAGCCAGAAGACCCGTAACCAATACAATGAGCAGTTCTTC. Translating gives CASSQKTRNQYNEQFF.

The rearrangement joins TRBV20-1 to TRBJ2-2; 7 nucleotides line up with TRBD2. The germline V gene has CDR1 DFQATT and CDR2 SNEGSKA (reference sequence). There are 19 residues in the CDR3. V lost 0 bases and J lost 1; bases outside the gene matches: 14. Here the CDR3 reads CSARDLAREPSLNTGELFF. In DNA form, the CDR3 reads TGCAGTGCTAGAGATTTGGCGCGGGAGCCCTCTCTGAACACCGGGGAGCTGTTTTTT.

The J gene is TRBJ1-1, the V gene TRBV29-1, with D maybe TRBD1 (5 bases). This CDR3 has 13 amino acids. Between the trimmed V and J ends, which lost 2 bases and 4 bases, there was a span of 11 bases. CDR1 is SQVTM, CDR2 ANQGSEA, per germline. The CDR3 region is CSVEKGRSTEAFF. CDR3 nucleotides: TGCAGCGTTGAAAAGGGGAGGAGCACTGAAGCTTTCTTT.

This chain connects TRBV7-2 to TRBJ2-1; 14 positions agree with TRBD2. Germline values: CDR1 SGHTA, CDR2 FQGNSA. There are 18 residues in the CDR3. The trim removed 1 base at V and 12 bases at J, leaving 14 bases unmatched. In DNA, the CDR3 is TGTGCCAGCAGCTTAGTAGGACTAGCGGGAGGCCCCCTCGCGGGGCAGTTCTTC. Its protein is CASSLVGLAGGPLAGQFF.

This clonotype was counted many times. The V call is TRBV5-5, the J call TRBJ2-3, with D perhaps TRBD2 (5 bases). Trimming cost V 3 bases and J 3 bases, with 11 bases left between them. The CDR3 has 14 residues. CDR1 is SGHKS, CDR2 YYEKEE, per germline (reference sequence). The CDR3: CASSWTFGTDTQYF. The CDR3, as DNA: TGTGCCAGCAGCTGGACTTTTGGGACAGATACGCAGTATTTT.

J is TRBJ2-3 and V is TRBV24-1, with 9 bases that match TRBD1. With V trimmed by 4 bases and J by 4 bases, 11 bases remained unmatched. Germline assignment: CDR1 KGHDR and CDR2 SFDVKD. CDR3 length: 17 amino acids. CDR3 residues: CATSDHTGQGRPDTQYF. The CDR3 nucleotides read TGTGCCACCAGTGACCATACGGGACAGGGACGCCCAGATACGCAGTATTTT.

The V gene is TRBV7-2, the J gene TRBJ2-1; unclear D gene. The V end lost 2 bases, the J end lost 0 bases, and 14 bases lay between the germline ends. From germline, CDR1 is SGHTA and CDR2 FQGNSA. The CDR3 loop spans 17 amino acids. The CDR3, as DNA: TGTGCCAGCAGCTTAAATCAAGGCTTTGCCTCCTACAATGAGCAGTTCTTC. Its translation: CASSLNQGFASYNEQFF.

For the CDR3, the DNA is TGTGCCACCAGTGATCCCGGGACAGACAACAATGAGCAGTTCTTC. Translation: CATSDPGTDNNEQFF. The chain joins TRBV24-1 to TRBJ2-1; 7 bases are shared with TRBD1. The V segment lost 3 bases and the J segment 5 bases; nucleotides outside the gene matches: 6. The CDR3 length is 15 residues. Per germline, CDR1 KGHDR and CDR2 SFDVKD.

The gene calls are TRBV25-1 and TRBJ1-2, with D hard to call. Per germline, CDR1 MGHDK and CDR2 SYGVNS. The CDR3 covers 14 residues. Trimming stripped 2 bases from V and 4 bases from J, with 11 bases between. The CDR3 sequence: CASSENPETYGYTF. Here the CDR3 DNA reads TGTGCCAGCAGTGAAAACCCAGAGACCTATGGCTACACCTTC.

The CDR3 DNA is TGTGCCATCAGTGAGTTTCTGACAGCCCAAGAGACCCAGTACTTC. Amino acid sequence: CAISEFLTAQETQYF. The chain is built from TRBV10-3 and TRBJ2-5; a possible D gene is TRBD1 (5 bases). Trimming took off 1 base at V and 1 base at J, with 10 bases between the two ends. Germline V gene sequence: CDR1 ENHRY, CDR2 SYGVKD. CDR3 length: 15 residues.

This clonotype was counted a few times. The chain employs TRBV4-2 and TRBJ1-5; 12 positions agree with TRBD1. The CDR3 extends over 15 amino acids. The germline CDR1 and CDR2 sequences are LGHNA and YNFKEQ. The V gene end was trimmed by 4 bases and the J gene end by 7 bases; junction bases not matched to a gene: 5. DNA for the CDR3: TGTGCCAGCAGCCGGGGACAGGGGGCAAGGCAGCCCCAGCATTTT. Translated, it gives CASSRGQGARQPQHF.

The chain uses TRBV28 and TRBJ2-7; D is unclear. This CDR3 has 15 residues. Germline CDR1 is MDHEN and CDR2 is SYDVKM. The V and J ends lost 6 bases and 0 bases respectively, with 15 bases between them. The CDR3 reads CASSPGRRISYEQYF. CDR3 sequence (DNA): TGTGCCAGCAGCCCTGGACGAAGGATCTCCTACGAGCAGTACTTC.

The rearrangement uses TRBV7-2 and TRBJ2-5; TRBD1 might be the D (6 bases). This CDR3 has 14 residues. CDR1 SGHTA and CDR2 FQGNSA come from the germline V gene. Between the trimmed V and J ends, which lost 9 bases and 1 base, there was a span of 15 bases. CDR3 nucleotides: TGTGCCAGTGGACAGCCTTGGGGCCAAGAGACCCAGTACTTC. This codes for CASGQPWGQETQYF. Full variable domain (remainder filled in from reference TRBV7-2 and TRBJ2-5): GAGVSQSPSNKVTEKGKDVELRCDPISGHTALYWYRQSLGQGLEFLIYFQGNSAPDKSGLPSDRFSAERTGGSVSTLTIQRTQQEDSAVYLCASGQPWGQETQYFGPGTRLLVL.

This clonotype was counted a few times. The chain is built from TRBV6-8 and TRBJ2-6; the match to TRBD1 covers 10 bases. The length of the CDR3 is 18 residues. Germline loops: CDR1 MNHGY, CDR2 SAAAGT. J lost 2 bases, V lost 2 bases, and 6 bases had no gene match. Here the CDR3 DNA reads TGTGCCAGCAGTTACGCTGGACAGGGGGTTGCTGGGGCCAACGTCCTGACTTTC. Translation gives CASSYAGQGVAGANVLTF.